Listed below are T cell receptor beta chains from one sample, sequenced in a study of shared clonotypes between healthy human individuals. The repertoire was sequenced with immunoSEQ multiplex PCR; TCRdb's copy has only in-frame clones and lacks some. Here the sample spans 2,500,000 or so clones, 80% to 95% being singletons. Specimen: naive CD4+ T cells from PBMCs. Source of these receptors: a young man in good health. Some clones in this sample may be carry-over from other donors' samples. Each CDR3 is given with its conserved first and last residue.

TRBV15	TRBJ2-7	CATSIPGNSLSEQYF
TRBV2	TRBJ1-5	CASSDAGVTQPQHF
TRBV20-1	TRBJ2-5	CSAKDQETQYF
TRBV30	TRBJ1-2	CAWSPDNNGYTF
TRBV7-3	TRBJ2-2	CASSLGGLVTGELFF
TRBV5-6	TRBJ1-5	CASSFGTAPGQPQHF
TRBV15	TRBJ1-5	CATSRPGDQPQHF
TRBV9	TRBJ1-2	CASNPGDSWLSGYTF
TRBV28	TRBJ1-4	CASSFLGEEKLFF
TRBV18	TRBJ2-7	CASSPPRGNDEQYF
TRBV28	TRBJ1-5	CASRPQGAGGNQPQHF
TRBV5-1	TRBJ2-3	CASSLGAGALDTQYF
TRBV7-9	TRBJ2-5	CASSLAQGAVETQYF
TRBV27	TRBJ2-2	CASFDSNTGELFF
TRBV20-1	TRBJ2-5	CSAIREETQYF
TRBV18	TRBJ2-1	CASSFEGRSSYNEQFF
TRBV6-6	TRBJ2-1	CASSYSYSFLYNEQFF
TRBV5-1	TRBJ1-1	CASSLERWTEAFF
TRBV2	TRBJ2-7	CASRDPTYEQYF
TRBV10-3	TRBJ2-1	CAISESVDIGYNEQFF
TRBV18	TRBJ2-3	CASRLVGGSTDTQYF
TRBV9	TRBJ2-1	CASSAESMAPYNEQFF